Below are 4 T cell receptor beta chains sequenced from a single sample in a study of PD-1 blockade in classical Hodgkin lymphoma. As to time point: cycle 4 day 1 (C4D1), after more than 5 weeks of nivolumab. After autologous stem cell transplantation all patients relapsed, and prior brentuximab vedotin exposure differed between cohorts. Clones were sequenced by immunoSEQ multiplex PCR, and TCRdb holds only the in-frame ones, with some missing. Here the sample spans 41,000 or so clones, around two thirds being singletons. Here the sequenced sample was peripheral blood mononuclear cells (PBMCs), taken before the fourth cycle of nivolumab. These receptors were obtained from a human donor with classical Hodgkin lymphoma.

The chain recombines TRBV28 with TRBJ2-3; D call uncertain. Germline V gene sequence: CDR1 MDHEN, CDR2 SYDVKM. The CDR3 runs to 12 residues. Trimming pared 3 bases from V and 2 bases from J, leaving 3 bases between. This chain's CDR3 is CASSFLTDTQYF. The DNA for the CDR3 is TGTGCCAGCAGTTTCCTCACAGATACGCAGTATTTT.

Details on this clone: Within the sample, other DNA sequences also encode this same CDR3. The J gene is TRBJ2-2, the V gene TRBV7-9; possibly TRBD2 for D (5 bases). The CDR3 is 13 residues long. Trimming took off 1 base at V and 5 bases at J, with 5 bases between the two ends. Germline V gene sequence: CDR1 SEHNR, CDR2 FQNEAQ (reference sequence). The CDR3 loop is CASSLGGTGELFF. CDR3 coding DNA: TGTGCCAGCAGCTTAGGAGGGACCGGGGAGCTGTTTTTT.

The chain joins TRBV11-1 to TRBJ2-5, with unresolved D. The V end was cut by 1 base, the J end by 2 bases, with 17 bases between. There are 17 residues in the CDR3. In germline, CDR1 is SGHAT, CDR2 FQDESV (reference sequence). The CDR3 here is CASSLDGVRTEQETQYF. The CDR3 nucleotides read TGTGCCAGCAGCTTAGATGGCGTACGAACAGAACAAGAGACCCAGTACTTC.

In its sample, this clone was seen once. The chain employs TRBV7-2 and TRBJ1-6; tentatively, D is TRBD1 (5 bases). Trimming cost V 5 bases and J 0 bases, with 14 bases left between them. CDR3 length: 17 amino acids. CDR1 SGHTA and CDR2 FQGNSA come from the germline V gene. The CDR3 DNA sequence: TGTGCCAGCAGCGAGATGGGGGGGACCTCCTATAATTCACCCCTCCACTTT. Protein product: CASSEMGGTSYNSPLHF.